One sample yielded the 25 T cell receptor beta chains listed below, sequenced in a study of cytomegalovirus exposure and HLA in healthy donors (dated by TCRdb to 2015 to 2018). Libraries came from the immunoSEQ multiplex PCR assay. The multiplex PCR relied on a mix of 60 forward primers for TCR Vbeta segments and 13 reverse primers for TCR Jbeta segments. TCRdb mirrors the immuneACCESS table, restricted to in-frame sequences. Some clones are absent from its copies; in checked studies, under half trace to an unresolved V gene, and the reason for the others is unknown. A total of about 120,000 clones appear in this sample, around three quarters of them only once. Less than 3.5% of the sample lies in the top ten. Sample: PBMCs. The source is a middle-aged woman in good health and CMV-seropositive.

V gene TRBV29-1 combines with J gene TRBJ1-2, with 8 bases lining up with TRBD1. In germline, CDR1 is SQVTM, CDR2 ANQGSEA. Trimming at V came to 6 bases and at J to 5 bases, leaving 8 bases not matched to a gene. The CDR3 is 13 amino acids. This chain's CDR3 is CSVARDRPYGYTF. The CDR3 DNA is TGCAGCGTGGCCCGGGACAGGCCGTATGGCTACACCTTC. The full variable domain, rest sourced from reference TRBV29-1 and TRBJ1-2, is SAVISQKPSRDICQRGTSLTIQCQVDSQVTMMFWYRQQPGQSLTLIATANQGSEATYESGFVIDKFPISRPNLTFSTLTVSNMSPEDSSIYLCSVARDRPYGYTFGSGTRLTVV.

The chain is built from TRBV19 and TRBJ2-7; TRBD1 matches at 12 bases. With 6 bases clipped from V and 3 bases from J, the junction kept 3 bases outside the gene matches. The CDR3 has 14 amino acids. Germline V gives CDR1 LNHDA, CDR2 SQIVND (reference sequence). The CDR3 reads CASRGTGGNYEQYF. The CDR3 bases are TGTGCCAGTAGGGGGACAGGGGGCAACTACGAGCAGTACTTC.

The genes are TRBV20-1 and TRBJ1-1; D call uncertain. The CDR3 totals 8 residues. CDR1 and CDR2 (germline): DFQATT, SNEGSKA (reference sequence). V lost 6 bases and J 10 bases, leaving 6 bases between the germline ends. DNA for the CDR3: TGCAGTGCAGCGGGAGCTTTCTTT. This sequence encodes CSAAGAFF.

This sequence joins TRBV6-1 and TRBJ2-7; no clear D gene. Germline CDR1 reads MNHNS; CDR2 reads SASEGT. CDR3 length equals 13 residues. V shed 3 bases and J shed 5 bases, with 11 bases lying between them. CDR3 residues: CASSDQSRDEQYF. DNA of the CDR3: TGTGCCAGCAGTGACCAGTCCCGGGACGAGCAGTACTTC.

This rearrangement joins TRBV5-5 to TRBJ2-5; D possibly corresponds to TRBD1 (6 bases). CDR3 size: 16 residues. The germline CDR1 and CDR2 sequences are SGHKS and YYEKEE (reference sequence). V gave up 0 bases and J gave up 2 bases, with 14 bases separating them. The CDR3 DNA follows: TGTGCCAGCAGCTTGGTTTTGGACAGCCGACAAGAGACCCAGTACTTC. Translating it yields CASSLVLDSRQETQYF.

The chain uses TRBV6-5 and TRBJ1-4; 8 bases are a match to TRBD1. In germline, CDR1 is MNHEY, CDR2 SVGAGI. The CDR3 consists of 14 residues. V gave up 6 bases and J gave up 8 bases; unmatched junction bases: 8. The CDR3 region is CASRIDRGGEKLFF. CDR3 bases: TGTGCCAGCAGGATTGACAGGGGAGGGGAAAAACTGTTTTTT.

A few counts support this clone. The V gene is TRBV12-2, the J gene TRBJ2-5; TRBD2, the table's D call, lacks a check against the DNA. TRBV12-2 is recorded as a pseudogene. The CDR3 sequence is 16 residues long. CDR3 DNA sequence: TGTGCAAGTCGCTTAGTACTAGCGGGCCACCAAGAGACCCAGTACTTC. It encodes CASRLVLAGHQETQYF.

Notes on this clone: A read error may produce the germline difference seen at one junction end. V and J are TRBV7-9 and TRBJ1-4; D call uncertain. The CDR3 loop spans 12 amino acids. Germline-derived CDR1 and CDR2 are SEHNR and FQNEAQ (reference sequence). The DNA of the CDR3 is TGTTCCAGCAGCCAGGATAATGAAAAACTGTTTTTT. Protein product: CSSSQDNEKLFF.

This rearrangement joins TRBV19 to TRBJ2-1, with no clear D. Germline V CDR1 and CDR2: LNHDA, SQIVND (reference sequence). CDR3 length: 14 amino acids. V lost 3 bases and J 10 bases, leaving 16 bases between the germline ends. CDR3 in DNA: TGTGCCAGTAGTATTCAAACAAACCACGGGGAGCAGTTCTTC. Its translation is CASSIQTNHGEQFF.

The J gene is TRBJ1-2, the V gene TRBV19, with TRBD1 matching 8 bases. Unmatched junction bases numbered 13, after V lost 6 bases and J lost 4 bases. CDR1 and CDR2 (germline): LNHDA, SQIVND (reference sequence). The CDR3 loop spans 16 amino acids. CDR3 amino acids: CASRHLTGDKGYGYTF. DNA for the CDR3: TGTGCCAGTAGGCATCTGACAGGGGATAAGGGCTATGGCTACACCTTC. Combining the CDR3 with reference TRBV19 and TRBJ1-2 gives the whole variable domain DGGITQSPKYLFRKEGQNVTLSCEQNLNHDAMYWYRQDPGQGLRLIYYSQIVNDFQKGDIAEGYSVSREKKESFPLTVTSAQKNPTAFYLCASRHLTGDKGYGYTFGSGTRLTVV.

The genes are TRBV5-5 and TRBJ1-3, with 10 bases lining up with TRBD1. The trim removed 4 bases at V and 0 bases at J, leaving 4 bases unmatched. CDR1 is SGHKS and CDR2 is YYEKEE in the germline V gene (reference sequence). This CDR3 contains 16 residues. DNA of the CDR3: TGTGCCAGCAGCCCGGGACAGGGGCACTCTGGAAACACCATATATTTT. Translation: CASSPGQGHSGNTIYF.

The chain uses TRBV5-6 and TRBJ2-3; the match to TRBD2 covers 11 bases. The CDR3 loop spans 18 amino acids. The junction had 7 bases not matched to a gene; V was cut back by 1 base and J by 0 bases. The V gene's germline CDR1 is SGHDT and CDR2 YYEEEE. The CDR3 loop reads CASSLTSGSLSSTDTQYF. The CDR3 bases are TGTGCCAGCAGCTTGACTAGCGGGAGCCTTTCTAGCACAGATACGCAGTATTTT.

The rearrangement links TRBV7-9 to TRBJ2-2, with D maybe TRBD1 (5 bases). The CDR3 is made up of 15 amino acids. Looked up from germline, CDR1 is SEHNR and CDR2 is FQNEAQ (reference sequence). V lost 1 base and J lost 2, with 8 bases in between. Here the CDR3 reads CASSLGGQNTGELFF. The CDR3, as DNA: TGTGCCAGCAGCTTAGGTGGACAAAACACCGGGGAGCTGTTTTTT.

This clone was seen a single time. The rearrangement uses TRBV18 and TRBJ1-4; D is possibly TRBD1 (5 bases). This CDR3 is 13 amino acids long. The V and J ends lost 1 base and 6 bases respectively, with 6 bases between them. CDR1 is KGHSH and CDR2 is LQKENI in the germline V gene. The CDR3 spells CASSPLTDEKLFF. CDR3 bases: TGTGCCAGCTCACCACTGACAGATGAAAAACTGTTTTTT.

This clone came up once. V usage is TRBV2 and J usage is TRBJ1-4; TRBD1 matches at 8 bases. V dropped 7 bases and J dropped 0; count of bases not matched to a gene: 13. The CDR3 extends over 18 amino acids. Germline V gene data show CDR1 as SNHLY and CDR2 as FYNNEI. This chain's CDR3 is CASTKQGVHFATNEKLFF. In nucleotides, the CDR3 is TGTGCCAGCACCAAACAGGGGGTGCATTTTGCAACTAATGAAAAACTGTTTTTT.

The gene calls are TRBV2 and TRBJ2-7, with TRBD1 identical over 9 bases. Looked up from germline, CDR1 is SNHLY and CDR2 is FYNNEI. This CDR3 contains 13 residues. V gave up 4 bases and J gave up 4 bases; unmatched junction bases: 2. The CDR3, as DNA: TGTGCCAGCAGTGGACAGGGGGGGTACGAGCAGTACTTC. This encodes CASSGQGGYEQYF.

The count of this clone is one. CDR3 region: CASSAPGQGQFFTDTQYF. The CDR3 DNA follows: TGCGCCAGCAGCGCTCCGGGACAGGGGCAATTCTTCACAGATACGCAGTATTTT. This chain connects TRBV5-1 to TRBJ2-3, with 10 bases fitting TRBD1. CDR1 and CDR2 from the germline V gene are SGHRS and YFSETQ. The CDR3 length is 18 residues. V lost 4 bases and J lost 2; bases outside the gene matches: 13.

The rearrangement links TRBV6-5 to TRBJ1-2, with a possible D match to TRBD1 (6 bases). The CDR3 loop spans 11 amino acids. V gave up 6 bases and J gave up 6 bases, with 8 bases separating them. Germline V gene lookup returns CDR1 MNHEY and CDR2 SVGAGI. CDR3 sequence (DNA): TGTGCCAGCAGAAACAGGGATGGCTACACCTTC. It specifies CASRNRDGYTF.

The chain uses TRBV4-3 and TRBJ2-7, with 7 bases aligning to TRBD2. With 0 bases clipped from V and 3 bases from J, the junction kept 5 bases outside the gene matches. The CDR3 totals 15 residues. Germline V lookup: CDR1 LGHNA, CDR2 YSLEER. The CDR3 coding sequence is TGCGCCAGCAGCCAAGATTGGGACTATCGCTACGAGCAGTACTTC. Translation gives CASSQDWDYRYEQYF.

The genes are TRBV2 and TRBJ2-7; D ambiguous. The ends were cut back, 6 bases at V and 2 bases at J, with 11 bases in the middle. The germline CDR1 and CDR2 sequences are SNHLY and FYNNEI. The CDR3 consists of 13 residues. This CDR3 is CASSPILPYEQYF. CDR3 nucleotide sequence: TGTGCCAGCAGCCCCATACTTCCCTACGAGCAGTACTTC.

The V and J genes are TRBV7-3 and TRBJ2-2; 9 bases agree with TRBD2. Trimming took 5 bases from V and 1 from J; bases not matched to a gene: 2. Germline V lookup: CDR1 SGHTA, CDR2 FQGTGA. The CDR3 spans 15 residues. The CDR3 DNA is TGTGCCAGCAGCCTTAGCGGGGGGAACACCGGGGAGCTGTTTTTT. Translation: CASSLSGGNTGELFF.

The J gene is TRBJ2-5, the V gene TRBV7-2; 10 bases map to TRBD2. Germline CDR1 is SGHTA and CDR2 is FQGNSA. This CDR3 has 14 amino acids. V trimming: 2 bases; J trimming: 4 bases; junction bases outside the gene matches: 1. This CDR3 reads CASSLRTSGETQYF. As DNA, the CDR3 is TGTGCCAGCAGCTTACGGACTAGCGGAGAGACCCAGTACTTC.

This chain uses TRBV7-9 with TRBJ2-3; D remains ambiguous. This CDR3 contains 14 residues. V was trimmed by 4 bases and J by 2 bases, leaving 10 bases between them. Germline values: CDR1 SEHNR, CDR2 FQNEAQ (reference sequence). CDR3 coding DNA: TGTGCCAGCAGCTCAGTGGGCTACACAGATACGCAGTATTTT. Translating gives CASSSVGYTDTQYF.

This chain uses TRBV5-1 with TRBJ2-7, with 11 bases lining up with TRBD1. The V gene end was trimmed by 4 bases and the J gene end by 7 bases; junction bases not matched to a gene: 7. Germline assignment: CDR1 SGHRS and CDR2 YFSETQ. This CDR3 region has 14 residues. In nucleotides, the CDR3 is TGCGCCAGCAGCGACAAGGACAGGGGGCTGGAGCAGTACTTC. It codes for CASSDKDRGLEQYF.

The chain combines TRBV30 with TRBJ2-3; the match to TRBD1 covers 7 bases. J lost 3 bases, V lost 6 bases, and 6 bases had no gene match. This CDR3 region has 13 residues. Germline CDR1 and CDR2: GTSNPN and SVGIG (reference sequence). The DNA of the CDR3 is TGTGCCTGCACAGGGGCGCTTACAGATACGCAGTATTTT. Translated: CACTGALTDTQYF.